This entry describes one T cell receptor beta chain. Its antigen is still unknown. Germline V gene sequence: CDR1 ENHRY, CDR2 SYGVKD. The CDR3 has 12 amino acids. Deletions cut 2 bases from V and 15 bases from J, with 14 bases between. These data belong to a study of shared clonotypes between healthy human individuals. Study details: The plates for each donor numbered three CD4 naive, three CD4 memory, two CD8 naive and one CD8 memory. Study findings and constraints: The four-donor shared clonotypes exceeded non-shared clonotypes in generation probability, with non-shared ones scoring lower. Generally, naive subsets (rather than memory subsets) showed larger estimated richness.

Per the study methods: Owing to the provision of junction-only sequences devoid of quality scores by immunoSEQ, filtering differed. Libraries were prepared by immunoSEQ multiplex PCR; TCRdb keeps only in-frame clonotypes and omits some of them. Clonal size and the V and J genes are those of that table, whereas D and trimming came from the DNA. The sample consists of around 370,000 clones, about 97% of them appearing once. The sequenced sample was memory CD8+ T cells sorted from blood. The subset denotes: CD45RO+ cells pooled with CCR7-negative TemRA cells. The receptor's source is a young man in good health. This chain uses TRBV10-3 with TRBJ2-1; D is unresolved. The CDR3 bases are TGTGCCATCAGTGAGGTGGGTAAGAGTCCGTTCTTC. Translated, it gives CAISEVGKSPFF.